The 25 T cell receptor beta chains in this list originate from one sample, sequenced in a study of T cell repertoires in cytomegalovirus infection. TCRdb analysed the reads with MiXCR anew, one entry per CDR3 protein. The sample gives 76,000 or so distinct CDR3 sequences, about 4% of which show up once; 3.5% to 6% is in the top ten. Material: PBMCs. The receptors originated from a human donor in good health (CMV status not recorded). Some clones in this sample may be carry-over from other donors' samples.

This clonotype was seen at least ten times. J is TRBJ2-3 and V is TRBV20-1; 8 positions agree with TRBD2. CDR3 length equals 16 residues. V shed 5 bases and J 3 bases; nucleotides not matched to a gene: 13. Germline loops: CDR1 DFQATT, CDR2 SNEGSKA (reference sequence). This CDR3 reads CSAQPRGGAATDTQYF. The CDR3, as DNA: TGCAGTGCTCAACCCCGGGGGGGGGCAGCAACAGATACGCAGTATTTT.

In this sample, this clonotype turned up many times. CDR3 protein: CASSQGEKLFF. The CDR3 nucleotides read TGTGCCAGCAGCCAGGGTGAAAAACTGTTTTTT. J is TRBJ1-4 and V is TRBV7-2, with D possibly matching TRBD1 (5 bases). The CDR3 sequence is 11 residues long. Trimming removed 5 bases from V and 7 bases from J, with 5 bases in between. Germline CDR1 is SGHTA and CDR2 is FQGNSA.

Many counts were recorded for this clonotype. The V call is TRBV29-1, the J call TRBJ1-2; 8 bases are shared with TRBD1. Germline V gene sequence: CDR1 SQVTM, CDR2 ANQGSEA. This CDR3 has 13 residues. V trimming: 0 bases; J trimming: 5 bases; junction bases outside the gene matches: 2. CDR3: CSVEEQGGYGYTF. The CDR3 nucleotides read TGCAGCGTTGAAGAACAGGGGGGGTATGGCTACACCTTC.

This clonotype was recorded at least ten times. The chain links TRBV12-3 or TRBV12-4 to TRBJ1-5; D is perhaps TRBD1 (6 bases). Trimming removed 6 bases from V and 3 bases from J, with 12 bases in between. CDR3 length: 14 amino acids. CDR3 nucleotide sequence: TGTGCCAGCAGCCGAGGGGGGAACAATCAGCCCCAGCATTTT. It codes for CASSRGGNNQPQHF.

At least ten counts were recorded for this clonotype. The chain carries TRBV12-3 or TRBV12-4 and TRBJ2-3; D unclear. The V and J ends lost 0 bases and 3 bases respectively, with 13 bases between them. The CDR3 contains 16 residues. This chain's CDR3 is CASSLAMKAGTDTQYF. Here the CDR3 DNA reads TGTGCCAGCAGTTTAGCGATGAAGGCTGGAACAGATACGCAGTATTTT.

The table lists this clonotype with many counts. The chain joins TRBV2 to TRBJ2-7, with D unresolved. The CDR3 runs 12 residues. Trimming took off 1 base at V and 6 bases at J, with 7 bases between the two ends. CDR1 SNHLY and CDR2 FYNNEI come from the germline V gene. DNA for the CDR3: TGTGCCAGCAGTGAAGGTGCGCCCGAGCAGTACTTC. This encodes CASSEGAPEQYF.

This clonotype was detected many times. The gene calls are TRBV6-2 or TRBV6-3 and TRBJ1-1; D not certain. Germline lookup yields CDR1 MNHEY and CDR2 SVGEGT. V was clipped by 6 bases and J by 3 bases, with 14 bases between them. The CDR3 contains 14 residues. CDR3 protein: CASSQPSAYTEAFF. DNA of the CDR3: TGTGCCAGCAGCCAACCTTCTGCGTACACTGAAGCTTTCTTT.

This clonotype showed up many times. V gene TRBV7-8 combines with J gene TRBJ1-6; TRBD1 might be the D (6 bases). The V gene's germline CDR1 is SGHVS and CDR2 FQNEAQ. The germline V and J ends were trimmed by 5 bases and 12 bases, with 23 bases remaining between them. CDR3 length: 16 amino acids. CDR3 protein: CASSHQRGAARGPLHF. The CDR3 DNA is TGTGCCAGCAGCCACCAACGGGGGGCCGCCAGGGGACCCCTCCACTTT.

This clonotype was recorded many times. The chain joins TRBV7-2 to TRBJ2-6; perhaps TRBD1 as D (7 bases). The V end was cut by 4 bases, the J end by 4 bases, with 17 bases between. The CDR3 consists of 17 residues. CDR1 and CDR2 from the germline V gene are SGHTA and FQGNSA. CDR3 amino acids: CASSSGGGAGGANVLTF. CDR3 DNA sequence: TGTGCCAGCAGCTCAGGAGGGGGCGCGGGAGGGGCCAACGTCCTGACTTTC.

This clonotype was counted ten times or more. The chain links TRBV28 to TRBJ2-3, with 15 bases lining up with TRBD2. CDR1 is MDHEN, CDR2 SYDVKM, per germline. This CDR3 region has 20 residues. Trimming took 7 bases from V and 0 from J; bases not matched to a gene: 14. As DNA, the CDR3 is TGTGCCAGCAAGCGTAGGGGACTAGCGGGGGGCCTTCATAGCACAGATACGCAGTATTTT. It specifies CASKRRGLAGGLHSTDTQYF. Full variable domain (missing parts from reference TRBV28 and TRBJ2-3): DVKVTQSSRYLVKRTGEKVFLECVQDMDHENMFWYRQDPGLGLRLIYFSYDVKMKEKGDIPEGYSVSREKKERFSLILESASTNQTSMYLCASKRRGLAGGLHSTDTQYFGPGTRLTVL.

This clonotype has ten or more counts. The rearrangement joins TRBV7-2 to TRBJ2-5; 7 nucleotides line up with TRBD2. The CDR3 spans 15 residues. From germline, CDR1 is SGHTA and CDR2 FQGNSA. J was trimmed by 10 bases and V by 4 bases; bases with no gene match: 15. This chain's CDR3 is CASSWGGSSEENQYF. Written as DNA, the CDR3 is TGTGCCAGCAGCTGGGGGGGTAGCTCAGAAGAAAACCAGTACTTC.

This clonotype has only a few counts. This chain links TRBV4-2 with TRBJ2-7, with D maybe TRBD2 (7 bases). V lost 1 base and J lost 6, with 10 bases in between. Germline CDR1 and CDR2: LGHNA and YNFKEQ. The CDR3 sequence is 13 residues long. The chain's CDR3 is CASSQAGGAEQYF. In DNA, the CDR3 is TGTGCCAGCAGCCAAGCGGGGGGCGCCGAGCAGTACTTC.

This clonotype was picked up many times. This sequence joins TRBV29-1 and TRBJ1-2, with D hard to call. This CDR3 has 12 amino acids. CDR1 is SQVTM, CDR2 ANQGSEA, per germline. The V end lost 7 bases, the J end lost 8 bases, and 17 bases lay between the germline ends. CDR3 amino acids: CSDTHQIRGYTF. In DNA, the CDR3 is TGCAGCGACACCCACCAGATCAGGGGCTACACCTTC.

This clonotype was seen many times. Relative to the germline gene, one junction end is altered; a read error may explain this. DNA of the CDR3: TGTGTCAGCAGCTTGACGCGTGGGACTTACTATGGCTACACCTTC. Amino acids: CVSSLTRGTYYGYTF. J is TRBJ1-2 and V is TRBV5-5, with a weak D call TRBD1 (5 bases). Germline CDR1 is SGHKS and CDR2 is YYEKEE (reference sequence). This CDR3 has 15 residues.

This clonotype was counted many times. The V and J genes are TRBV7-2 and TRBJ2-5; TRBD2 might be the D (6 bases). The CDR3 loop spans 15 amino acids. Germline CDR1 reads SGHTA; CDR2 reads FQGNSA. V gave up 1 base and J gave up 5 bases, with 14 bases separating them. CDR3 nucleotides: TGTGCCAGCAGCTTAGTCGGGGGTGTAAGCGAGACCCAGTACTTC. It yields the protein CASSLVGGVSETQYF.

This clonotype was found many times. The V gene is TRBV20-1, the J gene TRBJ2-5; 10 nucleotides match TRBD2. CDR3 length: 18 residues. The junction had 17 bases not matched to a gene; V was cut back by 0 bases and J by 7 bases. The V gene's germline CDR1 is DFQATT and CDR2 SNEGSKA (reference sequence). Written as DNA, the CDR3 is TGCAGTGCTAGAGATTTGGGGGGTAGCGGGGGGAAAATGGGGACCCAGTACTTC. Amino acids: CSARDLGGSGGKMGTQYF.

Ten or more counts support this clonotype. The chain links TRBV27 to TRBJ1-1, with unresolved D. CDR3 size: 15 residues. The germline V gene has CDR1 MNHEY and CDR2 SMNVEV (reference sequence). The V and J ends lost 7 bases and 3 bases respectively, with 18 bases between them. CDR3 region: CASKAQEGGYTEAFF. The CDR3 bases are TGTGCCAGCAAAGCCCAGGAGGGAGGGTACACTGAAGCTTTCTTT.

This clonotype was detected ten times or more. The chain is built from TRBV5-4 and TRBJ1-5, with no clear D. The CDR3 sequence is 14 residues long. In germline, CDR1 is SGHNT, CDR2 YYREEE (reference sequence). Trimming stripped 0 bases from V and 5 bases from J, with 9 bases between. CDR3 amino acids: CASSLGGRDQPQHF. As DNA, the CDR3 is TGTGCCAGCAGCTTGGGAGGCAGAGATCAGCCCCAGCATTTT.

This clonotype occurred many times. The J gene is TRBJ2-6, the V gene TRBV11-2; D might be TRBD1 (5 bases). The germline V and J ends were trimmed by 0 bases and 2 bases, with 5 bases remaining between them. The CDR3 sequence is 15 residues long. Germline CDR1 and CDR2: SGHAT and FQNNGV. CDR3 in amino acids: CASSLDRAGANVLTF. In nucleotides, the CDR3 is TGTGCCAGCAGCTTAGACAGGGCTGGGGCCAACGTCCTGACTTTC.

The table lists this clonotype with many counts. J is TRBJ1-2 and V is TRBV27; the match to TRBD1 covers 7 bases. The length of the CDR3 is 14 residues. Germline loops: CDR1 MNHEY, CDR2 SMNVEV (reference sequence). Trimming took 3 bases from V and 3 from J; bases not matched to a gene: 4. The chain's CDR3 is CASSFSQGHYGYTF. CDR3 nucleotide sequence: TGTGCCAGCAGTTTTTCACAGGGGCACTATGGCTACACCTTC.

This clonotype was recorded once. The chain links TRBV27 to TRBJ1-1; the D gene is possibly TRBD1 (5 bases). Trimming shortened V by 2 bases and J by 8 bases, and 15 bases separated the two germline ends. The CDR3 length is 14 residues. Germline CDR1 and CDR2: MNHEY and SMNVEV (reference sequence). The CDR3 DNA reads TGTGCCAGCAGTTTAGGGACCTGGACGGAAGAAGCTTTCTTT. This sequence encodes CASSLGTWTEEAFF.

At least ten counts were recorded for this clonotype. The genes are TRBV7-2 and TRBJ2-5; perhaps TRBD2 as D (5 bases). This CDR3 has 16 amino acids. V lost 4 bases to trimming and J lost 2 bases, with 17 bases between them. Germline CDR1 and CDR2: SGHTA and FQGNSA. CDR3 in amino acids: CASSSEGSRPQETQYF. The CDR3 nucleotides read TGTGCCAGCAGCTCAGAGGGATCTCGTCCGCAAGAGACCCAGTACTTC.

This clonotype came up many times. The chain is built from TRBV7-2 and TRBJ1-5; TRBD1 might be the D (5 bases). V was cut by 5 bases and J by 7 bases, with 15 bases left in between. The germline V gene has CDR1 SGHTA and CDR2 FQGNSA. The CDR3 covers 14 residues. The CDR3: CASSPGPTEQPQHF. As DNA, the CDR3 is TGTGCCAGCAGCCCAGGGCCGACAGAACAGCCCCAGCATTTT.

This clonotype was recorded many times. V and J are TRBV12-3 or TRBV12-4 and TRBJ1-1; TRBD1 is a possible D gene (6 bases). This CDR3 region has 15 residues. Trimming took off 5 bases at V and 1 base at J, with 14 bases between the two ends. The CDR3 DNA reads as TGTGCCAGCAGTCCCCACAGGGCTCCGAACACTGAAGCTTTCTTT. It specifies CASSPHRAPNTEAFF.

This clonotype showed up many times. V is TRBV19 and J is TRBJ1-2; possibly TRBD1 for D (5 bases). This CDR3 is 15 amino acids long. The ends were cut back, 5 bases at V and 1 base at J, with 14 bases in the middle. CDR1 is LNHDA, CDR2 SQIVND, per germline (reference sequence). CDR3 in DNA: TGTGCCAGTAGTCACGAGACCCAGGGTAACTATGGCTACACCTTC. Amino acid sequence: CASSHETQGNYGYTF.